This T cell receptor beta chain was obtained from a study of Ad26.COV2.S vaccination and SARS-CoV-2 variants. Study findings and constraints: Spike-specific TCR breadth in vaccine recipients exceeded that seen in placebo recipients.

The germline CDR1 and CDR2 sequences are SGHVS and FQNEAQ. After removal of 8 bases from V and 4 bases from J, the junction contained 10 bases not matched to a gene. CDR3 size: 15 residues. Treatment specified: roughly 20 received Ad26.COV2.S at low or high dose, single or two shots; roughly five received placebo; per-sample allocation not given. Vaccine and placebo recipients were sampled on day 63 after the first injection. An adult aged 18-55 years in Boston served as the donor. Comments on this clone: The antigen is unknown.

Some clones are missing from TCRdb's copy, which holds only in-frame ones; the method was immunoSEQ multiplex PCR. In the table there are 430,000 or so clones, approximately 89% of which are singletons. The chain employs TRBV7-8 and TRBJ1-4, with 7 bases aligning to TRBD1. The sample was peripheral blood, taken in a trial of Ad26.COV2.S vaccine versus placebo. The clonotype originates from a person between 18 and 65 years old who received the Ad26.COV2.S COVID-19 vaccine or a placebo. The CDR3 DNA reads TGTGCCAGCTATCCCTTCACAGGGGATAATGAAAAACTGTTTTTT. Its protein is CASYPFTGDNEKLFF. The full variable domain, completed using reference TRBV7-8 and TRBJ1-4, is GAGVSQSPRYKVAKRGQDVALRCDPISGHVSLFWYQQALGQGPEFLTYFQNEAQLDKSGLPSDRFFAERPEGSVSTLKIQRTQQEDSAVYLCASYPFTGDNEKLFFGSGTQLSVL.